Listed here is a single T cell receptor beta chain. Its antigen is as yet unknown. These data come from a study of cytomegalovirus exposure and HLA in healthy donors. Looking at the study overall: Roughly 85 million unique TCRs from HLA-typed donors made up an early data release. Study-level findings and limits: A highly shared variant cluster was judged a likely technical artifact.

PCR was performed using 60 Vbeta and 13 Jbeta primers. Sequencing used immunoSEQ multiplex PCR; TCRdb keeps in-frame clones, though not all of them. The sample contains about 130,000 clones, around 82% of which appear only once. The CDR3 contains 14 residues. The V gene end was trimmed by 3 bases and the J gene end by 7 bases; junction bases not matched to a gene: 2. Germline V gives CDR1 SGHAT, CDR2 FQNNGV. Source material: PBMCs. The chain is built from TRBV11-2 and TRBJ2-1; TRBD2 matches 11 bases. The sequence derives from a man over 45 in good health and CMV-seronegative. DNA for the CDR3: TGTGCCAGCAGCTTCACTAGCGGGAGTAATGAGCAGTTCTTC. Amino acid sequence: CASSFTSGSNEQFF.